This T cell receptor (beta chain) is drawn from a study of CD8+ T cells in alopecia areata. Study observations and caveats: For lesional scalp, especially alopecia totalis/universalis, clonality was higher than in normal scalp. Many expanded lesional clones persisted during tofacitinib (in both scalp and blood). Shared TCR sequences were less clear between patients than in mice, possibly partly from HLA diversity.

This clone was detected only a few times. As yet, its antigen is unknown. RNA was extracted and reverse transcribed into cDNA as the sequencing template. Measured with immunoSEQ multiplex PCR; TCRdb has only the in-frame clones, and not every one. The table records 200,000 or so clones, about two fifths of them present only once. As for treatment: oral pan-JAK inhibitor, 5-10 mg twice daily. Alopecia areata patients gave lesional scalp punch biopsies and peripheral blood samples. CDR1 is SGHNT and CDR2 is YYREEE in the germline V gene (reference sequence). The CDR3 contains 15 residues. V was trimmed by 4 bases and J by 8 bases, leaving 19 bases between them.

The specimen comprised CD4+ T cells sorted from blood, sampled around week 34, from a patient treated with tofacitinib. This clonotype was sampled from a human donor with alopecia areata. The chain carries TRBV5-4 and TRBJ2-1; tentatively, D is TRBD1 (5 bases). The CDR3 DNA follows: TGTGCCAGCAGCCCCCAAGGGCTCCTAGGGGATGAGCAGTTCTTC. It is translated as CASSPQGLLGDEQFF.